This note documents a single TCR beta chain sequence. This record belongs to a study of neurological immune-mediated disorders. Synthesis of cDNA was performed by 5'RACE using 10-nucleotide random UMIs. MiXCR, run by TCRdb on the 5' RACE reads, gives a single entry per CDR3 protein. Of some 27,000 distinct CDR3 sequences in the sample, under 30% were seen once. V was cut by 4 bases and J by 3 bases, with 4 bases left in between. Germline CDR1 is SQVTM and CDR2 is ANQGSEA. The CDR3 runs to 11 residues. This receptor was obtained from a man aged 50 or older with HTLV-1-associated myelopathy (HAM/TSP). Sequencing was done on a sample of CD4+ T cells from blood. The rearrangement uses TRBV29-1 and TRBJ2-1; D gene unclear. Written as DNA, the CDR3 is TGCAGCGTTGGGTTCTACAATGAGCAGTTCTTC. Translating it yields CSVGFYNEQFF.